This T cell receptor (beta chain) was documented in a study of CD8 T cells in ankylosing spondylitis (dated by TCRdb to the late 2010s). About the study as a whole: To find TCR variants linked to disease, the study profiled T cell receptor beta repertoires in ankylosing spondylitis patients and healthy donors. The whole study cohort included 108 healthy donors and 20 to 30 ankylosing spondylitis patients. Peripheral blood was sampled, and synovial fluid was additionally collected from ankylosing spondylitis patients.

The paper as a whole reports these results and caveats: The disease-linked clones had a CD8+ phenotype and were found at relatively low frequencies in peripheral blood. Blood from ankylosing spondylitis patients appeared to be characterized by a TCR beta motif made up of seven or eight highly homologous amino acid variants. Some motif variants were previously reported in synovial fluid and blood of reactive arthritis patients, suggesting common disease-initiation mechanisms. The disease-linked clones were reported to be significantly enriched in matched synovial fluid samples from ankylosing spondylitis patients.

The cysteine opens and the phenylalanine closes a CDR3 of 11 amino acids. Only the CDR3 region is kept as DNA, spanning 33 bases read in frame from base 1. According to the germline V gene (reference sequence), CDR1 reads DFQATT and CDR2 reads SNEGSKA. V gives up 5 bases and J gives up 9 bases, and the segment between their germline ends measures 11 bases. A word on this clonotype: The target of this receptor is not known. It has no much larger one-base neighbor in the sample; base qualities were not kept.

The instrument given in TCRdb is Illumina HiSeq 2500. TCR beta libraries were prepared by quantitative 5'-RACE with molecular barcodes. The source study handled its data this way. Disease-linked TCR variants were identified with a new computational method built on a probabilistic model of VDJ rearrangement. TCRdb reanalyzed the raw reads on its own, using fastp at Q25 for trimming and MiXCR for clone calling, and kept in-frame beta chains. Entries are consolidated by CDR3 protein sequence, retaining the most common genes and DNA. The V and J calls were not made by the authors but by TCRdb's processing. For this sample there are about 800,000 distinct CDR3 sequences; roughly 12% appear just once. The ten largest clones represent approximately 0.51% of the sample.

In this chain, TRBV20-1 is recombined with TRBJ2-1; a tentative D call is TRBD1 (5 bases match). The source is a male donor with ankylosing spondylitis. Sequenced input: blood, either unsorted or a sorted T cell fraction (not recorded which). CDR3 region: CSAYQGTEQFF. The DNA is TGCAGTGCTTATCAGGGAACTGAGCAGTTCTTC.